Below are 5 T cell receptor beta chains sequenced from a single sample in a study of cytomegalovirus exposure and HLA in healthy donors. The PCR ran on 60 Vbeta and 13 Jbeta primers. Data came from immunoSEQ multiplex PCR; TCRdb stores just in-frame clones and leaves some out. The sample lists 180,000 or so clones; about 80% were seen once. The specimen sequenced was PBMCs. The source is a man between 45 and 60 years old in good health and CMV-seropositive.

The V and J genes are TRBV7-2 and TRBJ2-2; D not certain. V lost 5 bases and J 6 bases, leaving 7 bases between the germline ends. CDR1 and CDR2 from the germline V gene are SGHTA and FQGNSA. The CDR3 sequence is 12 residues long. The CDR3 DNA sequence: TGTGCCAGCAGCCCCCGGGCCGGGGAGCTGTTTTTT. This translates into CASSPRAGELFF.

This clone was seen a few times. The chain links TRBV5-6 to TRBJ1-2; TRBD1 aligns across 10 bases. Germline values: CDR1 SGHDT, CDR2 YYEEEE. The CDR3 runs to 15 residues. The ends lost 4 bases at V and 7 bases at J; junction bases unmatched: 10. The CDR3 is CASSGDRGRDSGYTF. The CDR3 coding sequence is TGTGCCAGCAGCGGGGACAGGGGAAGGGATAGTGGCTACACCTTC.

The J gene is TRBJ2-3, the V gene TRBV5-4; 7 bases are a match to TRBD1. The CDR3 has 16 residues. Germline CDR1 reads SGHNT; CDR2 reads YYREEE (reference sequence). The ends lost 3 bases at V and 1 base at J; junction bases unmatched: 8. The DNA for the CDR3 is TGTGCCAGCAGCTCCAGGGGGATCCTACGCACAGATACGCAGTATTTT. Residues: CASSSRGILRTDTQYF.

This clone was seen a few times. The rearrangement uses TRBV28 and TRBJ1-1, with D possibly matching TRBD1 (6 bases). This CDR3 has 14 amino acids. V shed 3 bases and J shed 11 bases, with 19 bases lying between them. The germline gives CDR1 MDHEN, CDR2 SYDVKM. The CDR3 loop reads CASSLAGAPSAAFF. In nucleotides, the CDR3 is TGTGCCAGCAGTTTGGCAGGGGCTCCGTCAGCGGCTTTCTTT. The whole variable domain, remainder taken from reference TRBV28 and TRBJ1-1, is DVKVTQSSRYLVKRTGEKVFLECVQDMDHENMFWYRQDPGLGLRLIYFSYDVKMKEKGDIPEGYSVSREKKERFSLILESASTNQTSMYLCASSLAGAPSAAFFGQGTRLTVV.

The chain combines TRBV5-1 with TRBJ2-5; D remains unclear. The CDR3 totals 16 residues. Germline loops: CDR1 SGHRS, CDR2 YFSETQ. Trimming cost V 4 bases and J 2 bases, with 18 bases left between them. The CDR3 DNA reads as TGCGCCAGCAGCGCAGTTCCGGGTCTCTTACAAGAGACCCAGTACTTC. Residues: CASSAVPGLLQETQYF.